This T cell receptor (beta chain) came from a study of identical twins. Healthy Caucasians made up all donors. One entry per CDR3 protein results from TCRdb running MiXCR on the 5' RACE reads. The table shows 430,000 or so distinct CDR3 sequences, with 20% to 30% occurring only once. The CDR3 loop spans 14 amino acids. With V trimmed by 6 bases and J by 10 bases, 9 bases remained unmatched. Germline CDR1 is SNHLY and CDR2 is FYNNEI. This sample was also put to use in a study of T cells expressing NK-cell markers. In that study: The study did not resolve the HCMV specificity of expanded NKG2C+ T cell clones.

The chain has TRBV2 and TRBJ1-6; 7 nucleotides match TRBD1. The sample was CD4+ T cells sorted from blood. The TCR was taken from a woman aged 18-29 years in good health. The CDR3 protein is CASRLDRQGSPLHF. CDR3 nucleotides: TGTGCCAGCAGACTGGACAGGCAGGGATCACCCCTCCACTTT.